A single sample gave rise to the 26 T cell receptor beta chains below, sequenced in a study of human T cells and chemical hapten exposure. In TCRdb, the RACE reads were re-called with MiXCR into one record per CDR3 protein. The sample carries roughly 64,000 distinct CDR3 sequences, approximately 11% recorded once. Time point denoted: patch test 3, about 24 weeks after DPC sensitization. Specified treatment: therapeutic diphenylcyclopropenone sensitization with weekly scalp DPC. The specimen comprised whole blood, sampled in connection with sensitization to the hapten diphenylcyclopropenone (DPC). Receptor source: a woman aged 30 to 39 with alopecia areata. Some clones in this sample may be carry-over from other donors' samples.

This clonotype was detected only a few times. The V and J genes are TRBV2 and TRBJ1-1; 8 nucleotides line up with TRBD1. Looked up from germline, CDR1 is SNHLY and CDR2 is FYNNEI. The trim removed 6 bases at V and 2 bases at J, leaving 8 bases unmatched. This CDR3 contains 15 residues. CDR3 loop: CASRRPQGVNTEAFF. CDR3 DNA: TGTGCCAGCAGGAGGCCACAGGGGGTTAACACTGAAGCTTTCTTT.

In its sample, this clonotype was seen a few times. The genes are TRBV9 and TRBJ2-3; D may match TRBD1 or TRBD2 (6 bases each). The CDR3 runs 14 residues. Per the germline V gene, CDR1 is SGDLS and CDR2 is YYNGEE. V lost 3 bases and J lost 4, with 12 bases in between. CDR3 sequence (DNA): TGTGCCAGCAGCGCCCCTGGGGGGCCAGATACGCAGTATTTT. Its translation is CASSAPGGPDTQYF.

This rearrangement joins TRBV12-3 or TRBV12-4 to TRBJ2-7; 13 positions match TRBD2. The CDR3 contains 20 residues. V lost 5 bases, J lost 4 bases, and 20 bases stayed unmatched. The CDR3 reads CASSTQPGTSGTHGGYEQYF. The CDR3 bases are TGTGCCAGCAGTACCCAACCCGGGACTAGCGGGACCCACGGTGGTTACGAGCAGTACTTC.

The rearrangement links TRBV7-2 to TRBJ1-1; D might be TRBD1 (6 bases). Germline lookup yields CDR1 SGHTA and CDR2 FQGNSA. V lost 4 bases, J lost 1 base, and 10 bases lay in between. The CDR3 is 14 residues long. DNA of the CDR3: TGTGCCAGCAGCTACAGGGAACGGAACACTGAAGCTTTCTTT. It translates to CASSYRERNTEAFF.

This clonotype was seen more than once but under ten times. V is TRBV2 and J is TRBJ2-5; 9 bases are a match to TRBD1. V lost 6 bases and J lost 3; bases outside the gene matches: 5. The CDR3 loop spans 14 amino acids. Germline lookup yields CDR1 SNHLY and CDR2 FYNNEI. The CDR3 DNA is TGTGCCAGCAGGCCGAGGACAGGGGAAGAGACCCAGTACTTC. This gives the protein CASRPRTGEETQYF.

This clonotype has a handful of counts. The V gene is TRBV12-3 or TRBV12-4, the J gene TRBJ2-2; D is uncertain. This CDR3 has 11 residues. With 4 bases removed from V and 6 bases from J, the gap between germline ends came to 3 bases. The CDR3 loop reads CASSYAGELFF. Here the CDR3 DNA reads TGTGCCAGCAGTTATGCCGGGGAGCTGTTTTTT.

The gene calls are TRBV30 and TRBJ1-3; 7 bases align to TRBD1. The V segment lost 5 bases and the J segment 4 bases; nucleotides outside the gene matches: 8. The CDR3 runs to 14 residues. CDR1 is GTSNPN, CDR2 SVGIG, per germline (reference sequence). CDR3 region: CAWANRGGGNTIYF. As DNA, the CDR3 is TGTGCCTGGGCCAACAGGGGCGGCGGAAACACCATATATTTT.

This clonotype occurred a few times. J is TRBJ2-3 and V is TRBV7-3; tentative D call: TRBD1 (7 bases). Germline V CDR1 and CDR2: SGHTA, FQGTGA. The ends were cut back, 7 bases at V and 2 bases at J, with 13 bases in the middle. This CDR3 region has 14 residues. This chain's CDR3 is CASNSGGLTDTQYF. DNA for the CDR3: TGTGCCAGCAACTCAGGGGGACTCACAGATACGCAGTATTTT.

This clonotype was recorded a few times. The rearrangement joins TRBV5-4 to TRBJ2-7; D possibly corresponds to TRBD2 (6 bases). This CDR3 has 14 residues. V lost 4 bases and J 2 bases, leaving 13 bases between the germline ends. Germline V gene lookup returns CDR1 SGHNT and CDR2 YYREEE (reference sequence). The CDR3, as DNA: TGTGCCAGCAGCGGGGGACTTCCGCCCTACGAGCAGTACTTC. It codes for CASSGGLPPYEQYF.

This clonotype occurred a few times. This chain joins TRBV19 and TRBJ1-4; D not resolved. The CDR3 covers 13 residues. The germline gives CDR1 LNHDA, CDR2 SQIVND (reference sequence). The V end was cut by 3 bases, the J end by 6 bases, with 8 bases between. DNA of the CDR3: TGTGCCAGTAGTATGGGTGCGGATGAAAAACTGTTTTTT. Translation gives CASSMGADEKLFF. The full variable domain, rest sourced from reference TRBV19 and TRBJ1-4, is DGGITQSPKYLFRKEGQNVTLSCEQNLNHDAMYWYRQDPGQGLRLIYYSQIVNDFQKGDIAEGYSVSREKKESFPLTVTSAQKNPTAFYLCASSMGADEKLFFGSGTQLSVL.

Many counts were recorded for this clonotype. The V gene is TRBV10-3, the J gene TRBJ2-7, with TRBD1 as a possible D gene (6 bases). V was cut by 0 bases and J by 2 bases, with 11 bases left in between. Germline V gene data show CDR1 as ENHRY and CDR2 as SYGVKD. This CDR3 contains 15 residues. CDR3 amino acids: CAISESPGHPYEQYF. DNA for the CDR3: TGTGCCATCAGTGAGTCCCCGGGACACCCCTACGAGCAGTACTTC.

The CDR3 region has the DNA TGCGCCAGCAGCCAACAAACAGGTCCCGGGGGGGAAAAACTGTTTTTT. The encoded protein is CASSQQTGPGGEKLFF. The rearrangement uses TRBV4-3 and TRBJ1-4, with a tentative D call TRBD1 (5 bases). The germline CDR1 and CDR2 sequences are LGHNA and YSLEER. With 2 bases removed from V and 8 bases from J, the gap between germline ends came to 18 bases. CDR3 length equals 16 residues.

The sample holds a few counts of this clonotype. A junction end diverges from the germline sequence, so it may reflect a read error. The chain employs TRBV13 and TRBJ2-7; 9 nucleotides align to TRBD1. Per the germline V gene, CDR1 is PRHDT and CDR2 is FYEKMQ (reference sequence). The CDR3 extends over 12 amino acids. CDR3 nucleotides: TGTGCCAGCAGCCAGGGACAGGGAAGCGTTTTATTC. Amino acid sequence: CASSQGQGSVLF.

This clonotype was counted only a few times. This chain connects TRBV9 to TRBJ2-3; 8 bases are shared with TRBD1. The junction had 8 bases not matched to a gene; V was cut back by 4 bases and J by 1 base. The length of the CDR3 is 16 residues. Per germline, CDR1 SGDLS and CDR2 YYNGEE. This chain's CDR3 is CASSTRTGIGTDTQYF. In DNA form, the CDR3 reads TGTGCCAGCAGCACTCGGACAGGGATCGGCACAGATACGCAGTATTTT.

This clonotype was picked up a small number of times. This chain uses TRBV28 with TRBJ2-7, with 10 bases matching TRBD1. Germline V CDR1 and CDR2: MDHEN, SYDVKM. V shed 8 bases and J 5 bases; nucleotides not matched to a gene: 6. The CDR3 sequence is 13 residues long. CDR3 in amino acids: CASGGTGVHEQYF. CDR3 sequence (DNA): TGTGCCAGCGGCGGGACAGGGGTGCACGAGCAGTACTTC.

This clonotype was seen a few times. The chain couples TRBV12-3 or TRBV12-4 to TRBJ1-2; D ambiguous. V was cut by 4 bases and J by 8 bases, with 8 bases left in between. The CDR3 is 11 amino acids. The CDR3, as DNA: TGTGCCAGCAGTTCGAGGTACGGCTACACCTTC. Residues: CASSSRYGYTF.

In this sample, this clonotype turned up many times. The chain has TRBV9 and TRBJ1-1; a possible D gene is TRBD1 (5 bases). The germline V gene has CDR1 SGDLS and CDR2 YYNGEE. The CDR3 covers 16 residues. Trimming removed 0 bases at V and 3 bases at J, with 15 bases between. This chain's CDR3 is CASSVGGTASDTEAFF. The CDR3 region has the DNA TGTGCCAGCAGCGTAGGCGGGACTGCATCGGACACTGAAGCTTTCTTT.

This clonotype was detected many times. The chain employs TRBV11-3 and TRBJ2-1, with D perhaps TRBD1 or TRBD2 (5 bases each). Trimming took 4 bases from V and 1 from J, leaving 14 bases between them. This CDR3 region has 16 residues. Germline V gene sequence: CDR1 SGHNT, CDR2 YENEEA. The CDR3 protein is CASSSRGTGSYNEQFF. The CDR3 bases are TGTGCCAGCAGCTCAAGAGGGACCGGTTCCTACAATGAGCAGTTCTTC.

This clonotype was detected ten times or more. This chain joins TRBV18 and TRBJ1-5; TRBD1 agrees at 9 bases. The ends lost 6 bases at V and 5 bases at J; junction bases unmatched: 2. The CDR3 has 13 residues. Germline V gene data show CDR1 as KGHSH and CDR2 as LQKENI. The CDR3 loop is CASSGQGDQPQHF. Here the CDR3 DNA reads TGTGCCAGCTCGGGACAGGGTGATCAGCCCCAGCATTTT.

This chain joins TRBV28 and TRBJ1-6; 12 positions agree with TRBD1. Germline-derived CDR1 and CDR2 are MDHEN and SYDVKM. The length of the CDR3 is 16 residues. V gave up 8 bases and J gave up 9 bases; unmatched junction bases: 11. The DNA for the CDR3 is TGTGCCAGCGCAGGGACAGGGGGCTTTATCGGTTCACCCCTCCACTTT. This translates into CASAGTGGFIGSPLHF.

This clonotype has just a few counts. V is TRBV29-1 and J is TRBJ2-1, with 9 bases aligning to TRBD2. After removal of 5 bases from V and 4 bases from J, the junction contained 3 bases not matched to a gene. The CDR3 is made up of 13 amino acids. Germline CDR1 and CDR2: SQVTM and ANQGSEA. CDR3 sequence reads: CSVRAGGYNEQFF. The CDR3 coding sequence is TGCAGCGTTCGAGCGGGAGGTTACAATGAGCAGTTCTTC.

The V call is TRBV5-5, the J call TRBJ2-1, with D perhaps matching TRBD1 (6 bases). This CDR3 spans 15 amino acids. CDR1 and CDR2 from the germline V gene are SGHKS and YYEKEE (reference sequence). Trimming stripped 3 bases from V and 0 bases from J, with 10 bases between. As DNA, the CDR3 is TGTGCCAGCAGCTACGGACAGATCTCCTACAATGAGCAGTTCTTC. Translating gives CASSYGQISYNEQFF.

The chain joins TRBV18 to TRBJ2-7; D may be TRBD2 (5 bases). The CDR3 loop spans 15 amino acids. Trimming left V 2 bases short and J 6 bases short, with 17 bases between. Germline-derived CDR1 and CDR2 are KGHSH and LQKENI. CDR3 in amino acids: CASSPIEGSGSEQYF. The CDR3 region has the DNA TGTGCCAGCTCACCAATCGAGGGTTCGGGAAGCGAGCAGTACTTC.

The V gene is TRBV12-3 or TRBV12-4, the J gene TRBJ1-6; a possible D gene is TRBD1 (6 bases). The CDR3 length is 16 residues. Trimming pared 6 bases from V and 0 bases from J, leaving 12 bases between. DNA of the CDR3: TGTGCCAGCAGGAGGAGGGGGAGCTCCTATAATTCACCCCTCCACTTT. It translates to CASRRRGSSYNSPLHF.

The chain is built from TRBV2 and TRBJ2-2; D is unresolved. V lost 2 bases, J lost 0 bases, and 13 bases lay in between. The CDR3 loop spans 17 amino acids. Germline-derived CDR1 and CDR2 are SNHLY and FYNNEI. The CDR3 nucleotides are TGTGCCAGCAGTGAAATCAGGCTAGGTTCGAACACCGGGGAGCTGTTTTTT. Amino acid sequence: CASSEIRLGSNTGELFF.

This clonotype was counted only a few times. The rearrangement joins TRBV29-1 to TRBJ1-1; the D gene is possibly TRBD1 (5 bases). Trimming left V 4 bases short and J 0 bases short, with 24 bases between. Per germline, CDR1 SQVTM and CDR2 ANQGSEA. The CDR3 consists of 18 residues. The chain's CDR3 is CSVALGLAVGRMNTEAFF. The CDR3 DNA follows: TGCAGCGTTGCCCTAGGACTGGCCGTGGGACGGATGAACACTGAAGCTTTCTTT.